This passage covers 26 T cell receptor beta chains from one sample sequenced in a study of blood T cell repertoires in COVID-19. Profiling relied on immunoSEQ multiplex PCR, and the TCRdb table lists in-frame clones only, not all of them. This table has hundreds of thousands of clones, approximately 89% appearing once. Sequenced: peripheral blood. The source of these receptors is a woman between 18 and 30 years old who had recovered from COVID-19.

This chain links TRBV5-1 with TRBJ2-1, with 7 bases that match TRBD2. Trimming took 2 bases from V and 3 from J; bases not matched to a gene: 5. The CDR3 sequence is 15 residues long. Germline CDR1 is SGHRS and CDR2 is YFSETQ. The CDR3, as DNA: TGCGCCAGCAGCTTTCTAGCGGCCGACTACAATGAGCAGTTCTTC. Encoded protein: CASSFLAADYNEQFF.

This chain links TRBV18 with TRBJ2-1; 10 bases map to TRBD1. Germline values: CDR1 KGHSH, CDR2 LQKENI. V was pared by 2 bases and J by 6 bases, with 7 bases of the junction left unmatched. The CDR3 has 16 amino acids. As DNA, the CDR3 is TGTGCCAGCTCACCATTGGGACAGGGGATTATCAATGAGCAGTTCTTC. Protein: CASSPLGQGIINEQFF.

The CDR3 protein is CASEGENYNEQFF. CDR3 DNA sequence: TGTGCCAGCGAGGGGGAGAACTACAATGAGCAGTTCTTC. V and J are TRBV15 and TRBJ2-1; D may be TRBD1 (6 bases). Trimming shortened V by 10 bases and J by 3 bases, and 13 bases separated the two germline ends. Germline CDR1 and CDR2: LNHNV and YYDKDF (reference sequence). CDR3 length: 13 residues. Full variable domain (outside the CDR3, taken from reference TRBV15 and TRBJ2-1): DAMVIQNPRYQVTQFGKPVTLSCSQTLNHNVMYWYQQKSSQAPKLLFHYYDKDFNNEADTPDNFQSRRPNTSFCFLDIRSPGLGDTAMYLCASEGENYNEQFFGPGTRLTVL.

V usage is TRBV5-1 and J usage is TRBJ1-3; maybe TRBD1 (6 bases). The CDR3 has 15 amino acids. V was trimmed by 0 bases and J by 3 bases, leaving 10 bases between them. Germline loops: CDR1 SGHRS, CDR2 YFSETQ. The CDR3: CASSLEWGLGNTIYF. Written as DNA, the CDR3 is TGCGCCAGCAGCTTGGAATGGGGGCTTGGAAACACCATATATTTT.

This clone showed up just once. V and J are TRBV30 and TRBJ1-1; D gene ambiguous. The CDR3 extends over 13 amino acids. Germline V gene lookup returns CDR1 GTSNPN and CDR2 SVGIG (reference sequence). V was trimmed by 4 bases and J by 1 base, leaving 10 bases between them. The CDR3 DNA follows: TGTGCCTGGATTCTTGGCAGGAACACTGAAGCTTTCTTT. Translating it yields CAWILGRNTEAFF.

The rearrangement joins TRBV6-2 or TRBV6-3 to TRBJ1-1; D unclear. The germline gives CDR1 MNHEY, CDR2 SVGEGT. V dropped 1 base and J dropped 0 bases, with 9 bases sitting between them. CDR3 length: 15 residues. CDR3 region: CASSYLGSLNTEAFF. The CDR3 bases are TGTGCCAGCAGTTACTTAGGGAGCCTGAACACTGAAGCTTTCTTT.

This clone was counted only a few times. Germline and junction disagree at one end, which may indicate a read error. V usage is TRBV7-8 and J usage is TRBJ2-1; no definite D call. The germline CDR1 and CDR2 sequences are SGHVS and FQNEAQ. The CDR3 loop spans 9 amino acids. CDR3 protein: CASSSASLF. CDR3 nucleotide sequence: TGTGCCAGCAGCTCCGCGTCTCTCTTC.

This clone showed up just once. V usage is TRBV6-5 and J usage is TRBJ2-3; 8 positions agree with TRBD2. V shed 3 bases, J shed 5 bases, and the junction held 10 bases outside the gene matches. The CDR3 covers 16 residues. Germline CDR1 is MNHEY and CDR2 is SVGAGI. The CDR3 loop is CASSYSPGGPGDTQYF. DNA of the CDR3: TGTGCCAGCAGTTATAGTCCGGGAGGGCCTGGAGATACGCAGTATTTT.

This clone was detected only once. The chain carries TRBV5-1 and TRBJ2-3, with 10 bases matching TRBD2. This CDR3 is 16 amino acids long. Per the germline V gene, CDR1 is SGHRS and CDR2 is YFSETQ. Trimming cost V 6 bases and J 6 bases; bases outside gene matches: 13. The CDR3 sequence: CASKRLASGGPDTQYF. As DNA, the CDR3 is TGCGCCAGCAAGCGGTTAGCTAGCGGGGGCCCGGATACGCAGTATTTT.

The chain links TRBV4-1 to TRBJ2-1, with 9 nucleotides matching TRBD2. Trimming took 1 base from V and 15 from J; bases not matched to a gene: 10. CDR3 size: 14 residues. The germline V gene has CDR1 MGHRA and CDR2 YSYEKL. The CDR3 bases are TGCGCCAGCAGCCAAGCTCCGAATAGCGGGAGATCGTTCTTC. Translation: CASSQAPNSGRSFF.

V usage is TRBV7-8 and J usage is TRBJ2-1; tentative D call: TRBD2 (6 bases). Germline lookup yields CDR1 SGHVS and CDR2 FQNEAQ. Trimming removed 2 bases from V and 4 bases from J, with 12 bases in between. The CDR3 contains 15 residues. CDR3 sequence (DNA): TGTGCCAGCAGCTTAAATGGCGGGACGTACAATGAGCAGTTCTTC. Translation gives CASSLNGGTYNEQFF.

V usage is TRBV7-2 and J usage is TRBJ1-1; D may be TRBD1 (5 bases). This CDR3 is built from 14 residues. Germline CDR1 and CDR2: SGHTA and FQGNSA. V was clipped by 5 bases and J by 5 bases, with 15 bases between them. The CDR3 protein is CASSHGTEGTEAFF. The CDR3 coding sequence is TGTGCCAGCAGCCATGGGACTGAAGGGACTGAAGCTTTCTTT.

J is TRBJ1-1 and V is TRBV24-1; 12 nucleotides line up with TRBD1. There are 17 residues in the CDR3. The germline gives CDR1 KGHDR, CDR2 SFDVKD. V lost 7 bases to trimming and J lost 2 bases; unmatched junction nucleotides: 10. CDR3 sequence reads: CATRGTGGGKENTEAFF. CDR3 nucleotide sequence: TGTGCCACCAGGGGGACAGGGGGCGGTAAGGAAAACACTGAAGCTTTCTTT.

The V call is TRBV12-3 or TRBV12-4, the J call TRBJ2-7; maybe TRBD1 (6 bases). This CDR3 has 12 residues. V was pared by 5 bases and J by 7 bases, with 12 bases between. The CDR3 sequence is CASSIRGREQYV. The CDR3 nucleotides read TGTGCCAGCAGTATCAGGGGACGGGAGCAGTACGTC.

The chain's CDR3 is CASSLQGASEKLFF. The CDR3 DNA follows: TGTGCCAGCAGCTTACAGGGGGCAAGTGAAAAACTGTTTTTT. V gene TRBV13 combines with J gene TRBJ1-4, with TRBD1 identical over 8 bases. V dropped 2 bases and J dropped 7; count of bases not matched to a gene: 3. The CDR3 runs to 14 residues. Looked up from germline, CDR1 is PRHDT and CDR2 is FYEKMQ (reference sequence).

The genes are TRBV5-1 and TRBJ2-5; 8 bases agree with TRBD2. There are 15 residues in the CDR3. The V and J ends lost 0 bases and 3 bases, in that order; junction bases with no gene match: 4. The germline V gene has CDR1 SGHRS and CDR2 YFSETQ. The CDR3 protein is CASSLVGTREETQYF. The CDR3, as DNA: TGCGCCAGCAGCTTGGTAGGGACTAGAGAAGAGACCCAGTACTTC.

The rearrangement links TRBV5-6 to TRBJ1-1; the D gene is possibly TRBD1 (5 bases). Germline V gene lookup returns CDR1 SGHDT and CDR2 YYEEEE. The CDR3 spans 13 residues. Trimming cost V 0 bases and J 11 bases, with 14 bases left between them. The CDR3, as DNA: TGTGCCAGCAGCTTGGCCTTGGCAGGGTCGGCTTTCTTT. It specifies CASSLALAGSAFF.

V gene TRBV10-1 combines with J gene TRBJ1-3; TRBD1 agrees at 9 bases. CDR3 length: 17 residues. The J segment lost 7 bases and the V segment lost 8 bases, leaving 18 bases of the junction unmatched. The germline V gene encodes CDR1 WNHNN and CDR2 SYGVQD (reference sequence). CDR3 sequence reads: CASPSQGLGQGINTIYF. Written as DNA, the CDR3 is TGCGCCAGCCCCTCGCAAGGCCTGGGACAGGGTATTAACACCATATATTTT.

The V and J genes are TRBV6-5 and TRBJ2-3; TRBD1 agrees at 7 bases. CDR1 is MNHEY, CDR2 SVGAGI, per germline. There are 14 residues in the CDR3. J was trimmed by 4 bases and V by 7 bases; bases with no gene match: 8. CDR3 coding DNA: TGTGCCAGCATCCGGGACAGATCATCAGATACGCAGTATTTT. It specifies CASIRDRSSDTQYF.

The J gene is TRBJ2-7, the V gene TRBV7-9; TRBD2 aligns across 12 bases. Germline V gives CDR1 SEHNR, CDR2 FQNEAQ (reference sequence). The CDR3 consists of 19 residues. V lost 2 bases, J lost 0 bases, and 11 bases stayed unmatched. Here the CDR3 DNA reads TGTGCCAGCAGCTTAATCCCCCGACTAGCGGGGGCCCTCTCCTACGAGCAGTACGTC. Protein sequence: CASSLIPRLAGALSYEQYV.

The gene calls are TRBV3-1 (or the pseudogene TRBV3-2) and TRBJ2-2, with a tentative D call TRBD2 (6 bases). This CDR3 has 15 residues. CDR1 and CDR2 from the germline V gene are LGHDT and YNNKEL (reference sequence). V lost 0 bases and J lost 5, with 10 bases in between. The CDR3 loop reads CASSQDSGGTGELFF. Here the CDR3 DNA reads TGTGCCAGCAGCCAAGATTCAGGAGGGACCGGGGAGCTGTTTTTT.

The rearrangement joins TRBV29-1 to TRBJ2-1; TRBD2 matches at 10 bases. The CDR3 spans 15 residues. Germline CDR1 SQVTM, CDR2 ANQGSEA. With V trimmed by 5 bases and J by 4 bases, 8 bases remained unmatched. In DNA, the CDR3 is TGCAGCGTTTCCAAACTAGCGGGGACTTACAATGAGCAGTTCTTC. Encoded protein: CSVSKLAGTYNEQFF.

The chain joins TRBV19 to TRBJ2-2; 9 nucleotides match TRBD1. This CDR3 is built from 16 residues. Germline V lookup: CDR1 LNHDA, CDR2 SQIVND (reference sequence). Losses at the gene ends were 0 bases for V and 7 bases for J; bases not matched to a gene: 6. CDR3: CASSIELTGGYGELFF. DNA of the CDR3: TGTGCCAGTAGTATAGAGCTCACAGGGGGCTACGGGGAGCTGTTTTTT.

CDR3 amino acids: CASSLRLGPNTGELFF. The CDR3 region has the DNA TGTGCCAGCAGTTTACGACTAGGACCCAACACCGGGGAGCTGTTTTTT. V is TRBV6-5 and J is TRBJ2-2; D possibly corresponds to TRBD2 (6 bases). V was shortened by 4 bases and J by 2 bases, with 14 bases between the two germline ends. Germline loops: CDR1 MNHEY, CDR2 SVGAGI. This CDR3 is built from 16 residues.

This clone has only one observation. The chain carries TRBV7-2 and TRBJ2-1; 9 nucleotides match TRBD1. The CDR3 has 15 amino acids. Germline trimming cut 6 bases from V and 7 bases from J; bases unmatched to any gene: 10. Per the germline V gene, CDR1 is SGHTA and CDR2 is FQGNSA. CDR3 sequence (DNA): TGTGCCAGCAGGGATACAGGGGGCGCGGGTAATGAGCAGTTCTTC. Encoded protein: CASRDTGGAGNEQFF.

CDR3 coding DNA: TGCGCCAGCAGCGCTGCTCCGGTCACTAGCGGGTCAGATACGCAGTATTTT. Translating gives CASSAAPVTSGSDTQYF. The genes are TRBV4-3 and TRBJ2-3, with 9 bases matching TRBD2. J was trimmed by 4 bases and V by 5 bases; bases with no gene match: 13. This CDR3 contains 17 residues. Germline assignment: CDR1 LGHNA and CDR2 YSLEER.